This passage covers 9 T cell receptor beta chains from one sample sequenced in a study of control samples from healthy donors and cancer patients. Profiling relied on immunoSEQ multiplex PCR, and the TCRdb table lists in-frame clones only, not all of them. Here the sample spans roughly 70,000 clones, 84% being singletons. Sample: blood. These receptors were taken from a man aged 50 to 59 in good health.

The table lists this clone with a few counts. In DNA, the CDR3 is TGTGCTAGTGGTTTGTTCCTCAGCTCCTACGAGCAGTACTTC. Translating it yields CASGLFLSSYEQYF. The chain carries TRBV12-5 and TRBJ2-7; D is ambiguous. V lost 2 bases to trimming and J lost 0 bases, with 8 bases between them. There are 14 residues in the CDR3. Germline CDR1 is LGHNT and CDR2 is FRNRAP.

Details on this clone: Its ends do not fully match the called genes, so a read error is possible. The gene calls are TRBV29-1 and TRBJ2-7; TRBD1 is a possible D gene (6 bases). CDR1 and CDR2 (germline): SQVTM, ANQGSEA. This CDR3 is built from 10 residues. DNA of the CDR3: TGCAGCGTCGAGATTTTGGGGGCGGCCTTC. Residues: CSVEILGAAF.

The V and J genes are TRBV12-3 or TRBV12-4 and TRBJ2-5, with 7 bases identical to TRBD2. V was pared by 6 bases and J by 5 bases, with 6 bases of the junction left unmatched. The CDR3 length is 13 residues. The CDR3 DNA sequence: TGTGCCAGCAGATCACTAGCGTTGGAGACCCAGTACTTC. It codes for CASRSLALETQYF.

This sequence joins TRBV10-3 and TRBJ1-2; D remains ambiguous. Germline assignment: CDR1 ENHRY and CDR2 SYGVKD. V gave up 3 bases and J gave up 7 bases, with 18 bases separating them. CDR3 length equals 15 residues. For the CDR3, the DNA is TGTGCCATCAGTGACCCCGGCCGGAGCGACTTTGGCTACACCTTC. Protein sequence: CAISDPGRSDFGYTF.

The rearrangement links TRBV5-4 to TRBJ2-3, with TRBD1 matching 12 bases. Germline-derived CDR1 and CDR2 are SGHNT and YYREEE (reference sequence). The CDR3 extends over 16 amino acids. V shed 4 bases, J shed 5 bases, and the junction held 8 bases outside the gene matches. The CDR3 nucleotides read TGTGCCAGCAGCCTTGGGACAGGGGGCTTTTTAGATACGCAGTATTTT. It encodes CASSLGTGGFLDTQYF.

This rearrangement joins TRBV3-1 (or the pseudogene TRBV3-2) to TRBJ2-2; unclear D gene. Per germline, CDR1 LGHDT and CDR2 YNNKEL (reference sequence). There are 12 residues in the CDR3. V was clipped by 2 bases and J by 8 bases, with 6 bases between them. The CDR3: CASSQHGGELFF. In DNA, the CDR3 is TGTGCCAGCAGCCAACACGGGGGGGAGCTGTTTTTT.

The J gene is TRBJ2-2, the V gene TRBV5-6; a weak D match, TRBD1 (5 bases). With 1 base removed from V and 0 bases from J, the gap between germline ends came to 16 bases. Germline CDR1 and CDR2: SGHDT and YYEEEE. The CDR3 covers 18 residues. The CDR3 coding sequence is TGTGCCAGCAGCTTGAAGGGGCAGGGCTTCGCGAACACCGGGGAGCTGTTTTTT. It encodes CASSLKGQGFANTGELFF.

The V and J genes are TRBV29-1 and TRBJ2-3; no clear D gene. The V gene's germline CDR1 is SQVTM and CDR2 ANQGSEA. The V end was cut by 6 bases, the J end by 6 bases, with 19 bases between. The CDR3 is 14 amino acids. Here the CDR3 DNA reads TGCAGCGTCGATGACTCCCTTAGTCCGGATACGCAGTATTTT. Protein: CSVDDSLSPDTQYF.

This clone was seen a few times. The CDR3 sequence: CASSLLGVRETQYF. The CDR3 DNA sequence: TGTGCCAGCAGCCTCCTAGGGGTTCGCGAGACCCAGTACTTC. The chain recombines TRBV14 with TRBJ2-5; a possible D gene is TRBD1 (5 bases). CDR1 is SGHDN, CDR2 FVKESK, per germline. The CDR3 loop spans 14 amino acids. Between the trimmed V and J ends, which lost 4 bases and 5 bases, there was a span of 14 bases.